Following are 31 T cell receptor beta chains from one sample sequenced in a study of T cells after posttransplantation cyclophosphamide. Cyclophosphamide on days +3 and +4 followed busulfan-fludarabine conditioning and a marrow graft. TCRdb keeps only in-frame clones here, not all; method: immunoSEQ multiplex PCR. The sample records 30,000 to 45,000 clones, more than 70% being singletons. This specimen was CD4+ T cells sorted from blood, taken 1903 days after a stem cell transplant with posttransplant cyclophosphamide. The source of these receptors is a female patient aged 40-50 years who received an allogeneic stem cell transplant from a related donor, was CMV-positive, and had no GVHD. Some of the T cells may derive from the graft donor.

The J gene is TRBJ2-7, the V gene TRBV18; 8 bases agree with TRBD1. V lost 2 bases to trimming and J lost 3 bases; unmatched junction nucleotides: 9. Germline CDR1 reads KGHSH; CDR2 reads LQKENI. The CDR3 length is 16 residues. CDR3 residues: CASSPARSDRVYEQYF. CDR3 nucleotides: TGTGCCAGCTCACCAGCCCGGTCGGACAGGGTCTACGAGCAGTACTTC.

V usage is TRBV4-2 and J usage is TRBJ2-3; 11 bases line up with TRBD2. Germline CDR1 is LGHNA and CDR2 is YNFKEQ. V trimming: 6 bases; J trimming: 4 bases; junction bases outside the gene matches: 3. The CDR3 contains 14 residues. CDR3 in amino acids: CASRIAGGSDTQYF. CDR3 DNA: TGTGCCAGCAGGATAGCGGGGGGGTCAGATACGCAGTATTTT.

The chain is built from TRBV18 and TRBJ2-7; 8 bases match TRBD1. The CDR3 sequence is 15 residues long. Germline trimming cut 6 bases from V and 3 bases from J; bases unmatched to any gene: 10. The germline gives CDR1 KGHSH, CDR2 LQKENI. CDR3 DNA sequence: TGTGCCAGCTCCCAAAGACAGGGGCTAAACTACGAGCAGTACTTC. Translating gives CASSQRQGLNYEQYF.

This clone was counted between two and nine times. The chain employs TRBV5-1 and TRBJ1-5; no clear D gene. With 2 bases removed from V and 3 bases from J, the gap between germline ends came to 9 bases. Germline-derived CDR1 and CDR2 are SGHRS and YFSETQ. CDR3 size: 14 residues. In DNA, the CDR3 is TGCGCCAGCAGCTTTGAGGGAACCAATCAGCCCCAGCATTTT. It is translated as CASSFEGTNQPQHF.

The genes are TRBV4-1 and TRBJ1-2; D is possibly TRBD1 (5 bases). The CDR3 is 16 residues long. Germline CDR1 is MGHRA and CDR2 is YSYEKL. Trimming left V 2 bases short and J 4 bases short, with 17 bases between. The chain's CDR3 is CASSQSPGGDFYGYTF. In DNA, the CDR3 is TGCGCCAGCAGCCAAAGCCCGGGGGGTGATTTCTATGGCTACACCTTC.

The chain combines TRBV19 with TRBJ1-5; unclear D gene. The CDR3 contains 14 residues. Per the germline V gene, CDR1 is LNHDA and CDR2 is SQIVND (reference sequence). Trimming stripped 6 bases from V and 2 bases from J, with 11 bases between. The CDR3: CASSMTRGNQPQHF. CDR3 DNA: TGTGCCAGTAGCATGACGAGGGGCAATCAGCCCCAGCATTTT. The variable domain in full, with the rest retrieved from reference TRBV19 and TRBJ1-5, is DGGITQSPKYLFRKEGQNVTLSCEQNLNHDAMYWYRQDPGQGLRLIYYSQIVNDFQKGDIAEGYSVSREKKESFPLTVTSAQKNPTAFYLCASSMTRGNQPQHFGDGTRLSIL.

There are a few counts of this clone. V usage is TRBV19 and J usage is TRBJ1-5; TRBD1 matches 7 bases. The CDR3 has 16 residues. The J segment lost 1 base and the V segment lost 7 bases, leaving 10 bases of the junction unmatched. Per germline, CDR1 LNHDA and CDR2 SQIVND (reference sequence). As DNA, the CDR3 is TGTGCCAGTAAGCCTGGGGGACAGCCCAGCAATCAGCCCCAGCATTTT. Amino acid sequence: CASKPGGQPSNQPQHF.

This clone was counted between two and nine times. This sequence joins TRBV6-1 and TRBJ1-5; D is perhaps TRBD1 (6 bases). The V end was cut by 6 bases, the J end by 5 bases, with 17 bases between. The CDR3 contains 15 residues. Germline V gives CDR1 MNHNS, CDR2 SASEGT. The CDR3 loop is CASRPSFGGDQPQHF. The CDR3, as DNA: TGTGCCAGCAGGCCATCCTTTGGGGGCGATCAGCCCCAGCATTTT.

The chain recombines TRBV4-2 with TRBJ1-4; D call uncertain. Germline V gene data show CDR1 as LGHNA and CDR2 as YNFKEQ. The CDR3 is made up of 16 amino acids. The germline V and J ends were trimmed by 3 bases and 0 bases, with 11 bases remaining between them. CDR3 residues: CASSQDSGATNEKLFF. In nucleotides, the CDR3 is TGTGCCAGCAGCCAGGACTCGGGAGCAACTAATGAAAAACTGTTTTTT.

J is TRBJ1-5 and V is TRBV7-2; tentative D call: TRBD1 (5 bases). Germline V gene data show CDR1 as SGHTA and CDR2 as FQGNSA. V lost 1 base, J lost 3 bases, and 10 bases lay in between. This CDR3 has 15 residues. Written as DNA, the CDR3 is TGTGCCAGCAGCTTAGTGGGGGGACCCAATCAGCCCCAGCATTTT. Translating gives CASSLVGGPNQPQHF.

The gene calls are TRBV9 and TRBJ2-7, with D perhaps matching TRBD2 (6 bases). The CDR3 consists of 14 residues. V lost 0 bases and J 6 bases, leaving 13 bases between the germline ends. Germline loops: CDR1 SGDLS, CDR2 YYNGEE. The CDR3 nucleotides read TGTGCCAGCAGCGTAGATGCAGGGAGGCGCGAGCAGTACTTC. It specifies CASSVDAGRREQYF.

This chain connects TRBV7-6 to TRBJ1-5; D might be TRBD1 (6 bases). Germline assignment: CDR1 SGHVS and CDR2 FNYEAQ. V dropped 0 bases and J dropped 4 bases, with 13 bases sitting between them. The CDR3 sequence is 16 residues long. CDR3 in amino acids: CASSLASRTANQPQHF. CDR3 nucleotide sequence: TGTGCCAGCAGCTTAGCATCTCGGACAGCGAATCAGCCCCAGCATTTT.

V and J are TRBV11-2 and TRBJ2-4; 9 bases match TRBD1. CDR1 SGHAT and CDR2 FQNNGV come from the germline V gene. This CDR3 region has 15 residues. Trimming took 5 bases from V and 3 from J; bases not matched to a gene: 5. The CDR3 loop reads CASSPRTGDKNIQYF. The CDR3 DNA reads TGTGCCAGCAGCCCCCGGACAGGGGACAAAAACATTCAGTACTTC. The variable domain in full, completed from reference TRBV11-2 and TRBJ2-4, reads EAGVAQSPRYKIIEKRQSVAFWCNPISGHATLYWYQQILGQGPKLLIQFQNNGVVDDSQLPKDRFSAERLKGVDSTLKIQPAKLEDSAVYLCASSPRTGDKNIQYFGAGTRLSVL.

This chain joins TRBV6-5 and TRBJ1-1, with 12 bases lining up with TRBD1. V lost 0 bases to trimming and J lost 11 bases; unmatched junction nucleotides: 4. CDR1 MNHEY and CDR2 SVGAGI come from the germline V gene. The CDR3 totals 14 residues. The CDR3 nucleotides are TGTGCCAGCAGTTACTCGGGACAGGGGGCAGGCGCTTTCTTT. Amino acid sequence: CASSYSGQGAGAFF.

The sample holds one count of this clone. CDR3 sequence: CASSVAWTSGANDYNEQFF. The DNA of the CDR3 is TGTGCCAGCAGCGTAGCGTGGACTAGCGGGGCCAACGATTACAATGAGCAGTTCTTC. This chain connects TRBV9 to TRBJ2-1; 12 bases are shared with TRBD2. Germline-derived CDR1 and CDR2 are SGDLS and YYNGEE. This CDR3 has 19 residues. V shed 0 bases and J 4 bases; nucleotides not matched to a gene: 11.

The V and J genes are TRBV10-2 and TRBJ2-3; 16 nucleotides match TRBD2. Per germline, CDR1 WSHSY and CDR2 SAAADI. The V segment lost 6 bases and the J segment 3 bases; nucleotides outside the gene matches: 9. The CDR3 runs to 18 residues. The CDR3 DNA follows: TGCGCCAGCAGACCCGGGACTAGCGGGGGGGCCCGGACAGATACGCAGTATTTT. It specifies CASRPGTSGGARTDTQYF.

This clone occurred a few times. The chain's CDR3 is CASSQEGTGVNQPQHF. The DNA for the CDR3 is TGCGCCAGCAGCCAAGAGGGGACAGGTGTAAATCAGCCCCAGCATTTT. V is TRBV4-1 and J is TRBJ1-5; 8 positions match TRBD1. V was pared by 0 bases and J by 4 bases, with 5 bases of the junction left unmatched. CDR1 is MGHRA and CDR2 is YSYEKL in the germline V gene. The CDR3 runs 16 residues.

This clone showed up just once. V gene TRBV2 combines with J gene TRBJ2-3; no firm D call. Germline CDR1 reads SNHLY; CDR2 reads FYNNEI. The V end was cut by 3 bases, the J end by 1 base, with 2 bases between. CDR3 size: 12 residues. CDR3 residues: CASSDGTDTQYF. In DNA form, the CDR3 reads TGTGCCAGCAGTGACGGCACAGATACGCAGTATTTT.

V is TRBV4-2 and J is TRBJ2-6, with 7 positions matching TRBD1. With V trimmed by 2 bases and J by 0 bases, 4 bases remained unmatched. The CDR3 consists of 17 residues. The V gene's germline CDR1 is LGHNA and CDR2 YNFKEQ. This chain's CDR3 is CASSQHAGGSGANVLTF. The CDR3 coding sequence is TGTGCCAGCAGCCAACATGCAGGGGGCTCTGGGGCCAACGTCCTGACTTTC.

CDR3 coding DNA: TGTGCCAGCAGCTCCCCAGCCAAGGGAGAATATGGCTACACCTTC. It translates to CASSSPAKGEYGYTF. V is TRBV7-2 and J is TRBJ1-2; unclear D gene. The V gene lost 4 bases and the J gene lost 5 bases, with 17 bases spanning the gap. Germline V gives CDR1 SGHTA, CDR2 FQGNSA. This CDR3 contains 15 residues.

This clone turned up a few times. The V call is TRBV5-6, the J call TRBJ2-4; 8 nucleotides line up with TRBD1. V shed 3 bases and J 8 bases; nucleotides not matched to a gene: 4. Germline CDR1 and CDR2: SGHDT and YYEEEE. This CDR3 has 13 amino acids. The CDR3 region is CASSWTGTDIQYF. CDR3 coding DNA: TGTGCCAGCAGCTGGACAGGGACGGACATTCAGTACTTC.

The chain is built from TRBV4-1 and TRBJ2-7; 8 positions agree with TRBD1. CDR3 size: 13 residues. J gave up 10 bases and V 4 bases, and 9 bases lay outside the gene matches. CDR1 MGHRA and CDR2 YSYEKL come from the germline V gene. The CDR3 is CASSPTVGTGQYF. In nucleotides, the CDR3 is TGCGCCAGCAGCCCCACAGTGGGGACAGGCCAGTACTTC.

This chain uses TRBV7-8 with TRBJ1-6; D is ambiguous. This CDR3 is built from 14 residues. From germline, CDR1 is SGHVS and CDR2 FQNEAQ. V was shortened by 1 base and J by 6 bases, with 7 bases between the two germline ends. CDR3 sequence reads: CASSLEQSNSPLHF. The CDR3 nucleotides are TGTGCCAGCAGCTTAGAACAGAGTAATTCACCCCTCCACTTT.

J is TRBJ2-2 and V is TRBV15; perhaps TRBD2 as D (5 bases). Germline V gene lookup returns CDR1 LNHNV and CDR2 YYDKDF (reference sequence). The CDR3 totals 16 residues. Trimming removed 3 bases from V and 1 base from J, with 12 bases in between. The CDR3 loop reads CATSRRAVQNTGELFF. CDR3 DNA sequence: TGTGCCACCAGCAGGCGGGCAGTCCAGAACACCGGGGAGCTGTTTTTT. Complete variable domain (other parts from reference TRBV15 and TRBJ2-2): DAMVIQNPRYQVTQFGKPVTLSCSQTLNHNVMYWYQQKSSQAPKLLFHYYDKDFNNEADTPDNFQSRRPNTSFCFLDIRSPGLGDTAMYLCATSRRAVQNTGELFFGEGSRLTVL.

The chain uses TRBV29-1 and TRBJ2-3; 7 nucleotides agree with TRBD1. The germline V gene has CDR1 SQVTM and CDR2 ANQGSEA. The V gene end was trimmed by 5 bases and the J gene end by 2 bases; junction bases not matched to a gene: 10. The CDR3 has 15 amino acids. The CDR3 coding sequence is TGCAGCGTTCAATTGACAGGGTCTTACACAGATACGCAGTATTTT. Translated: CSVQLTGSYTDTQYF.

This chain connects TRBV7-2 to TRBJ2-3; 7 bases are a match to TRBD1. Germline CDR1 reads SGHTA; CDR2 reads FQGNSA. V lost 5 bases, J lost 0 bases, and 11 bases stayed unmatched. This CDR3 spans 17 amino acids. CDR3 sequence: CASSQWGQQFSTDTQYF. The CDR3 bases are TGTGCCAGCAGCCAATGGGGACAGCAATTTAGCACAGATACGCAGTATTTT.

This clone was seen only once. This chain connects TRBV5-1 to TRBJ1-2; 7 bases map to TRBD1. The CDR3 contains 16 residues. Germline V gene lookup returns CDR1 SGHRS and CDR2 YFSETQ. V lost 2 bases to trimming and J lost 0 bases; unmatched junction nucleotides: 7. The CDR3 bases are TGCGCCAGCAGCTTTGCGCCAGGGGGGACTAACTATGGCTACACCTTC. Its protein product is CASSFAPGGTNYGYTF.

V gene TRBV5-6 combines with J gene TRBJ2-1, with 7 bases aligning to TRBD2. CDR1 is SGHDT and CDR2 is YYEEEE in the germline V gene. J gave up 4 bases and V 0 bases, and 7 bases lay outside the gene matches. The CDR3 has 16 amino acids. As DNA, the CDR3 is TGTGCCAGCAGCTTGGAGGCGGGGGTGGGGTACAATGAGCAGTTCTTC. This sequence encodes CASSLEAGVGYNEQFF.

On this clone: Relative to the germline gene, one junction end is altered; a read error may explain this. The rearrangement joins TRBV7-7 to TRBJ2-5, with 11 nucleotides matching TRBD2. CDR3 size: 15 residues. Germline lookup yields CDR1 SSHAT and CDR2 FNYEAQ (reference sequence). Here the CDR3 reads CASSLGLAAQETQYF. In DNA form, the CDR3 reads TGTGCTAGCAGCTTGGGACTAGCGGCTCAAGAGACCCAGTACTTC.

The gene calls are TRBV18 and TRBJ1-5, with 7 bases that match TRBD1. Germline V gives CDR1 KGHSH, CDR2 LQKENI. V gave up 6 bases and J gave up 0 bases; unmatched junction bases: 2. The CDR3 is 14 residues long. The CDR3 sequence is CASSQGDSNQPQHF. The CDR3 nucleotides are TGTGCCAGCTCTCAGGGGGATAGCAATCAGCCCCAGCATTTT. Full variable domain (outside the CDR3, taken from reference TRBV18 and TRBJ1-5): NAGVMQNPRHLVRRRGQEARLRCSPMKGHSHVYWYRQLPEEGLKFMVYLQKENIIDESGMPKERFSAEFPKEGPSILRIQQVVRGDSAAYFCASSQGDSNQPQHFGDGTRLSIL.

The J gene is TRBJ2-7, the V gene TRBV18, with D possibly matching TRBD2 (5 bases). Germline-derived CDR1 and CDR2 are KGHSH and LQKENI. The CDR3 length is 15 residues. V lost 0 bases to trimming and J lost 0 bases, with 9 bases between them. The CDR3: CASSPPQRPSYEQYF. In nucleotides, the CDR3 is TGTGCCAGCTCACCACCTCAGCGGCCCTCCTACGAGCAGTACTTC.